This entry lists 9 T cell receptor beta chains sequenced from one sample in a study of blood T cell repertoires in COVID-19. Repertoires were generated with immunoSEQ multiplex PCR, while TCRdb's copy carries only in-frame clones and drops some. This table holds 200,000 or so clones, around four fifths found once. The sample consisted of peripheral blood. These receptors originate from an older woman who had recovered from COVID-19.

V gene TRBV14 combines with J gene TRBJ1-2; 7 bases are a match to TRBD1. CDR3 length: 14 residues. V lost 4 bases to trimming and J lost 6 bases; unmatched junction nucleotides: 8. Germline V gene sequence: CDR1 SGHDN, CDR2 FVKESK. CDR3 amino acids: CASSPEQGIHGYTF. DNA for the CDR3: TGTGCCAGCAGCCCGGAACAGGGGATACATGGCTACACCTTC.

The chain links TRBV11-3 to TRBJ2-2; the D gene is possibly TRBD1 (6 bases). Trimming left V 2 bases short and J 3 bases short, with 7 bases between. From germline, CDR1 is SGHNT and CDR2 YENEEA. CDR3 length equals 14 residues. CDR3 DNA: TGTGCCAGCAGCTTACGACAGGACACCGGGGAGCTGTTTTTT. Protein: CASSLRQDTGELFF.

This clone was seen once. The rearrangement joins TRBV4-1 to TRBJ2-2; D perhaps matches TRBD1 (5 bases). The CDR3 has 17 amino acids. In germline, CDR1 is MGHRA, CDR2 YSYEKL. The V and J ends lost 0 bases and 4 bases respectively, with 15 bases between them. CDR3 in DNA: TGCGCCAGCAGCCAAGAAACACTTCGACAGTTCACCGGGGAGCTGTTTTTT. This encodes CASSQETLRQFTGELFF.

This chain uses TRBV18 with TRBJ1-1, with a possible D match to TRBD1 (5 bases). This CDR3 comprises 16 residues. Deletions cut 3 bases from V and 0 bases from J, with 14 bases between. Germline assignment: CDR1 KGHSH and CDR2 LQKENI. This chain's CDR3 is CASSPGQSAMNTEAFF. The CDR3 coding sequence is TGTGCCAGCTCACCTGGACAAAGCGCTATGAACACTGAAGCTTTCTTT.

CDR3 sequence: CASSVEVGQTYEQYF. The DNA of the CDR3 is TGTGCCAGCAGCGTAGAAGTGGGACAAACCTACGAGCAGTACTTC. This rearrangement joins TRBV9 to TRBJ2-7; perhaps TRBD1 as D (6 bases). The V end lost 0 bases, the J end lost 2 bases, and 12 bases lay between the germline ends. This CDR3 comprises 15 residues. Germline V gene lookup returns CDR1 SGDLS and CDR2 YYNGEE.

V is TRBV15 and J is TRBJ2-5; TRBD1 matches at 10 bases. The CDR3 contains 15 residues. CDR1 is LNHNV and CDR2 is YYDKDF in the germline V gene (reference sequence). Trimming removed 5 bases from V and 2 bases from J; junction bases left unmatched: 5. The CDR3 DNA sequence: TGTGCCACCAGCCCCCCGGACAGGGGGCAAGAGACCCAGTACTTC. Protein product: CATSPPDRGQETQYF.

The V gene is TRBV7-9, the J gene TRBJ2-1; unclear D gene. Looked up from germline, CDR1 is SEHNR and CDR2 is FQNEAQ (reference sequence). Trimming stripped 1 base from V and 2 bases from J, with 12 bases between. The length of the CDR3 is 16 residues. The CDR3 sequence: CASSLDGVGPYNEQFF. Written as DNA, the CDR3 is TGTGCCAGCAGCTTAGATGGAGTCGGCCCCTACAATGAGCAGTTCTTC.

The genes are TRBV30 and TRBJ1-1, with 10 bases aligning to TRBD1. Germline V gene lookup returns CDR1 GTSNPN and CDR2 SVGIG (reference sequence). CDR3 length equals 13 residues. Trimming cost V 4 bases and J 5 bases; bases outside gene matches: 4. CDR3 amino acids: CAWTRTGGTEAFF. In nucleotides, the CDR3 is TGTGCCTGGACCCGGACAGGGGGGACTGAAGCTTTCTTT.

The V call is TRBV3-1 (or the pseudogene TRBV3-2), the J call TRBJ2-3, with 8 bases identical to TRBD2. The CDR3 covers 17 residues. The V segment lost 1 base and the J segment 1 base; nucleotides outside the gene matches: 7. Looked up from germline, CDR1 is LGHDT and CDR2 is YNNKEL (reference sequence). The CDR3 sequence is CASSQGVGGAGTDTQYF. DNA of the CDR3: TGTGCCAGCAGCCAAGGTGTCGGGGGGGCCGGCACAGATACGCAGTATTTT.